This record looks at one T cell receptor (beta chain) sequence and its context. This sample is drawn from a study of regulatory T cells in long-lasting Graves disease. Time point in this sample: persistent/refractory GD, antithyroid drugs over 5 years with positive TRAb. Isolated PBMC RNA provided the starting material for the TCR library. iRepertoire HTBI primers and Arm-PCR of CDR3 regions built TCR beta libraries. One entry per CDR3 protein results from TCRdb running MiXCR on the multiplex PCR reads. The table lists about 460,000 distinct CDR3 sequences, 20% to 25% of them singletons. The sample was peripheral blood mononuclear cells (PBMCs), taken when the disease was refractory, from a patient treated with antithyroid drugs. The receptor was derived from a female donor with Graves disease.

The CDR3 here is CASSQRAGGPYEQYF. The CDR3 DNA follows: TGTGCCAGCAGCCAGAGAGCGGGAGGGCCCTACGAGCAGTACTTC. The V gene is TRBV3-1, the J gene TRBJ2-7, with TRBD2 identical over 10 bases. Germline V gene lookup returns CDR1 LGHDT and CDR2 YNNKEL (reference sequence). The CDR3 extends over 15 amino acids. The ends lost 3 bases at V and 2 bases at J; junction bases unmatched: 4.